The 30 T cell receptor beta chains below were found in one sample sequenced in a study of response to subunit inactivated influenza vaccine. Via MiXCR, TCRdb re-called the RT-PCR reads, giving one row per CDR3 protein. There are 450,000 to 600,000 distinct CDR3 sequences in the sample; approximately 7.8% occur only once, and about 12% lies in the top ten. Material: PBMCs from blood, obtained less than 30 months after vaccination. Receptors were obtained from a man in his fifties or sixties who received an inactivated influenza vaccine.

This clonotype has only a few counts. The chain recombines TRBV12-3 or TRBV12-4 with TRBJ1-5, with 9 bases lining up with TRBD1. The CDR3 is 16 residues long. V lost 5 bases and J lost 2; bases outside the gene matches: 7. The chain's CDR3 is CASSPGQGIGNQPQHF. The DNA for the CDR3 is TGTGCCAGCAGTCCCGGACAGGGGATCGGCAATCAGCCCCAGCATTTT.

This clonotype has more than one count but fewer than ten. The gene calls are TRBV20-1 and TRBJ2-1; D unclear. With 3 bases removed from V and 1 base from J, the gap between germline ends came to 10 bases. The germline V gene has CDR1 DFQATT and CDR2 SNEGSKA (reference sequence). The CDR3 contains 14 residues. The chain's CDR3 is CSASKAASYNEQFF. The CDR3 DNA reads as TGCAGTGCTAGTAAAGCAGCATCCTACAATGAGCAGTTCTTC.

As concerns this clonotype: An end of the junction differs from the germline gene, which may be a read error. The V and J genes are TRBV20-1 and TRBJ2-7; a weak D match, TRBD2 (6 bases). Germline V gene lookup returns CDR1 DFQATT and CDR2 SNEGSKA (reference sequence). This CDR3 spans 13 amino acids. As DNA, the CDR3 is TGCAGTGCTAGTGCGGGACCATCCTATGAGCAGTACTTC. It yields the protein CSASAGPSYEQYF.

This clonotype was counted many times. The chain's CDR3 is CASSLGWQTQYF. The CDR3 nucleotides are TGTGCCAGCAGCCTAGGGTGGCAGACCCAGTACTTC. J is TRBJ2-5 and V is TRBV7-9; D gene unclear. This CDR3 has 12 amino acids. The V gene's germline CDR1 is SEHNR and CDR2 FQNEAQ (reference sequence). The V and J ends lost 5 bases and 6 bases respectively, with 10 bases between them.

The V and J genes are TRBV23-1 and TRBJ1-6; D gene ambiguous. TRBV23-1 belongs to the ORF category, with a function that is uncertain. The CDR3 has 13 amino acids. V dropped 7 bases and J dropped 8 bases, with 12 bases sitting between them. CDR3 protein: CASTRQDYSPLHF. The DNA of the CDR3 is TGCGCCAGCACCCGTCAGGATTATTCACCCCTCCACTTT.

The V gene is TRBV5-5, the J gene TRBJ1-2; perhaps TRBD1 as D (5 bases). V was shortened by 3 bases and J by 4 bases, with 19 bases between the two germline ends. CDR1 is SGHKS, CDR2 YYEKEE, per germline (reference sequence). This CDR3 is built from 16 residues. The CDR3 coding sequence is TGTGCCAGCAGCTACGATGCCTTGGGACGGAGCTATGGCTACACCTTC. This encodes CASSYDALGRSYGYTF.

This clonotype showed up just a few times. The CDR3, as DNA: TGTGCCTGGAGGCAGGACAGGGGGCTTGGTGAGCAGTTCTTC. This encodes CAWRQDRGLGEQFF. The chain links TRBV30 to TRBJ2-1, with 11 nucleotides matching TRBD1. Unmatched junction bases numbered 7, after V lost 3 bases and J lost 9 bases. Per the germline V gene, CDR1 is GTSNPN and CDR2 is SVGIG (reference sequence). The CDR3 sequence is 14 residues long.

The table lists this clonotype with many counts. This chain joins TRBV7-2 and TRBJ1-1, with unresolved D. Deletions cut 2 bases from V and 0 bases from J, with 7 bases between. Germline V CDR1 and CDR2: SGHTA, FQGNSA. The length of the CDR3 is 14 residues. This CDR3 reads CASSLYQMNTEAFF. The CDR3 DNA reads as TGTGCCAGCAGCTTATATCAAATGAACACTGAAGCTTTCTTT.

In this sample, this clonotype turned up a few times. The rearrangement joins TRBV6-2 or TRBV6-3 to TRBJ2-1, with TRBD1 matching 9 bases. The CDR3 sequence is 16 residues long. After removal of 7 bases from V and 7 bases from J, the junction contained 14 bases not matched to a gene. Per germline, CDR1 MNHEY and CDR2 SVGEGT. The CDR3 DNA follows: TGTGCCAGCACCAACCTTAGGACAGGGGCGGGGAATGAGCAGTTCTTC. It specifies CASTNLRTGAGNEQFF.

The chain links TRBV5-1 to TRBJ2-5; D may be TRBD1 (5 bases). Germline V gene sequence: CDR1 SGHRS, CDR2 YFSETQ. V lost 0 bases to trimming and J lost 1 base, with 10 bases between them. The length of the CDR3 is 15 residues. The CDR3 sequence is CASSLGQTVQETQYF. The CDR3 DNA reads TGCGCCAGCAGCTTGGGCCAGACAGTCCAAGAGACCCAGTACTTC. The whole variable domain, remainder taken from reference TRBV5-1 and TRBJ2-5, is KAGVTQTPRYLIKTRGQQVTLSCSPISGHRSVSWYQQTPGQGLQFLFEYFSETQRNKGNFPGRFSGRQFSNSRSEMNVSTLELGDSALYLCASSLGQTVQETQYFGPGTRLLVL.

The V gene is TRBV20-1, the J gene TRBJ1-6; 7 positions agree with TRBD1. There are 15 residues in the CDR3. Germline loops: CDR1 DFQATT, CDR2 SNEGSKA (reference sequence). Trimming removed 5 bases from V and 11 bases from J; junction bases left unmatched: 15. The CDR3: CSAPSGGGEVAPLHF. CDR3 DNA: TGCAGTGCTCCCTCGGGAGGGGGCGAAGTCGCACCCCTCCACTTT.

The J gene is TRBJ2-3, the V gene TRBV3-1, with D possibly TRBD2 on 6 matching bases. Germline V CDR1 and CDR2: LGHDT, YNNKEL (reference sequence). The CDR3 totals 15 residues. V gave up 4 bases and J gave up 5 bases, with 16 bases separating them. CDR3 nucleotides: TGTGCCAGCAGCCTTAAATCCGGGACTCAAGATACGCAGTATTTT. This sequence encodes CASSLKSGTQDTQYF.

The chain links TRBV3-1 to TRBJ2-5; 8 bases match TRBD2. V dropped 0 bases and J dropped 5; count of bases not matched to a gene: 14. The CDR3 has 18 residues. Germline CDR1 LGHDT, CDR2 YNNKEL (reference sequence). In nucleotides, the CDR3 is TGTGCCAGCAGCCAAGAAGGGCTTTGGAAGGAGCGGGGGGAGACCCAGTACTTC. This codes for CASSQEGLWKERGETQYF.

This clonotype was observed a few times. The genes are TRBV7-3 and TRBJ2-1; no firm D call. There are 16 residues in the CDR3. V dropped 5 bases and J dropped 3 bases, with 17 bases sitting between them. Germline CDR1 and CDR2: SGHTA and FQGTGA. The CDR3 region is CASSLSSAAGYNEQFF. The CDR3 bases are TGTGCCAGCAGCCTATCTAGTGCGGCCGGCTACAATGAGCAGTTCTTC.

V usage is TRBV7-9 and J usage is TRBJ2-2; 9 bases fit TRBD1. Germline V gene data show CDR1 as SEHNR and CDR2 as FQNEAQ (reference sequence). The J segment lost 6 bases and the V segment lost 5 bases, leaving 10 bases of the junction unmatched. CDR3 length equals 16 residues. The CDR3, as DNA: TGTGCCAGCAGCCCCAAGTGGACAGGGGCTCCCGGGGAGCTGTTTTTT. It is translated as CASSPKWTGAPGELFF.

This clonotype was seen more than once but under ten times. V gene TRBV6-5 combines with J gene TRBJ2-7; D uncertain. This CDR3 is built from 14 residues. The germline V and J ends were trimmed by 3 bases and 0 bases, with 9 bases remaining between them. CDR1 is MNHEY and CDR2 is SVGAGI in the germline V gene. The CDR3 region has the DNA TGTGCCAGCAGTTATCAAAGCAGCTCCTACGAGCAGTACTTC. Amino acid sequence: CASSYQSSSYEQYF.

A remark on this clonotype: A read error may produce the germline difference seen at one junction end. The chain is built from TRBV5-1 and TRBJ2-3; a weak D match, TRBD1 (6 bases). The CDR3 is made up of 13 amino acids. Germline assignment: CDR1 SGHRS and CDR2 YFSETQ. CDR3 bases: TGCGCCAGCAGCTTGGGACAGGACGATACTCAGTATTTT. Encoded protein: CASSLGQDDTQYF.

The chain combines TRBV6-1 with TRBJ1-6; 9 bases are shared with TRBD1. Germline V gene sequence: CDR1 MNHNS, CDR2 SASEGT. V shed 6 bases, J shed 2 bases, and the junction held 2 bases outside the gene matches. The CDR3 has 15 residues. The CDR3 nucleotides are TGTGCCAGCAGACAGGGGGCAACCTATAATTCACCCCTCCACTTT. It specifies CASRQGATYNSPLHF.

The gene calls are TRBV20-1 and TRBJ2-1, with D maybe TRBD2 (5 bases). From germline, CDR1 is DFQATT and CDR2 SNEGSKA (reference sequence). V lost 6 bases and J lost 7, with 13 bases in between. CDR3 length: 12 residues. CDR3: CSAVGLRNEQFF. The DNA of the CDR3 is TGCAGTGCCGTTGGACTCCGTAATGAGCAGTTCTTC.

This clonotype has a count of ten or more. The CDR3 here is CASSQGGTQETQYF. CDR3 nucleotide sequence: TGTGCCAGCAGCCAAGGGGGGACACAAGAGACCCAGTACTTC. V and J are TRBV3-1 and TRBJ2-5, with D tentatively TRBD1 (6 bases). The V end lost 1 base, the J end lost 2 bases, and 8 bases lay between the germline ends. CDR1 is LGHDT, CDR2 YNNKEL, per germline (reference sequence). The CDR3 is 14 amino acids.

The CDR3 is CASSSMTGGLAEQFF. For the CDR3, the DNA is TGTGCCAGCAGCTCGATGACAGGGGGCTTGGCTGAGCAGTTCTTC. The rearrangement joins TRBV7-3 to TRBJ2-1, with TRBD1 matching over 10 bases. In germline, CDR1 is SGHTA, CDR2 FQGTGA. The CDR3 loop spans 15 amino acids. V lost 4 bases, J lost 9 bases, and 9 bases stayed unmatched.

This clonotype was observed a handful of times. The V gene is TRBV20-1, the J gene TRBJ1-5; TRBD1 matches at 9 bases. With V trimmed by 0 bases and J by 5 bases, 2 bases remained unmatched. Germline V gene data show CDR1 as DFQATT and CDR2 as SNEGSKA (reference sequence). This CDR3 comprises 14 residues. The CDR3 DNA reads as TGCAGTGCTAGAGATAACAGGGGGCATCAGCCCCAGCATTTT. Translating it yields CSARDNRGHQPQHF.

This clonotype was found a few times. The chain combines TRBV7-2 with TRBJ2-7; 8 positions match TRBD1. The ends lost 4 bases at V and 0 bases at J; junction bases unmatched: 11. This CDR3 comprises 17 residues. The germline gives CDR1 SGHTA, CDR2 FQGNSA. CDR3: CASSSNSGTGRSYEQYF. The CDR3 DNA is TGTGCCAGCAGCTCAAATTCCGGGACAGGTCGCTCCTACGAGCAGTACTTC. Full variable domain (rest looked up from reference TRBV7-2 and TRBJ2-7): GAGVSQSPSNKVTEKGKDVELRCDPISGHTALYWYRQSLGQGLEFLIYFQGNSAPDKSGLPSDRFSAERTGGSVSTLTIQRTQQEDSAVYLCASSSNSGTGRSYEQYFGPGTRLTVT.

This clonotype came up many times. The chain joins TRBV27 to TRBJ1-5; D perhaps matches TRBD1 (5 bases). Germline CDR1 is MNHEY and CDR2 is SMNVEV (reference sequence). V was shortened by 6 bases and J by 4 bases, with 16 bases between the two germline ends. This CDR3 is built from 15 residues. The CDR3 sequence: CASRTGTGGNQPQHF. The CDR3 region has the DNA TGTGCCAGCAGAACCGGGACGGGAGGAAATCAGCCCCAGCATTTT.

The chain combines TRBV2 with TRBJ2-7; D not resolved. Germline CDR1 reads SNHLY; CDR2 reads FYNNEI. Trimming removed 8 bases from V and 4 bases from J, with 12 bases in between. This CDR3 contains 12 residues. This CDR3 is CASGYEQYEQYF. The CDR3 nucleotides are TGTGCCAGCGGCTATGAACAATACGAGCAGTACTTC.

This chain connects TRBV7-9 to TRBJ1-5, with a possible D match to TRBD1 (5 bases). CDR1 is SEHNR, CDR2 FQNEAQ, per germline (reference sequence). Trimming took 5 bases from V and 7 from J, leaving 12 bases between them. The CDR3 is made up of 13 amino acids. In nucleotides, the CDR3 is TGTGCCAGCAGCGAGGGGCAGTGGCAGCCCCAGCATTTT. This encodes CASSEGQWQPQHF. Full variable domain (outside the CDR3, taken from reference TRBV7-9 and TRBJ1-5): DTGVSQNPRHKITKRGQNVTFRCDPISEHNRLYWYRQTLGQGPEFLTYFQNEAQLEKSRLLSDRFSAERPKGSFSTLEIQRTEQGDSAMYLCASSEGQWQPQHFGDGTRLSIL.

This sequence joins TRBV7-2 and TRBJ1-4; possibly TRBD1 for D (5 bases). The CDR3 contains 15 residues. Germline CDR1 SGHTA, CDR2 FQGNSA. Trimming took off 4 bases at V and 2 bases at J, with 11 bases between the two ends. The CDR3 DNA follows: TGTGCCAGCAGCTCAGGGAGCTGGACTAATGAAAAACTGTTTTTT. Its protein product is CASSSGSWTNEKLFF.

The CDR3 DNA follows: TGTGCCAGCAGCCAAAGAGGCTTCAAAGAGACCCAGTACTTC. Translation gives CASSQRGFKETQYF. The V and J genes are TRBV14 and TRBJ2-5; no clear D gene. Trimming left V 2 bases short and J 3 bases short, with 10 bases between. Germline assignment: CDR1 SGHDN and CDR2 FVKESK. The CDR3 sequence is 14 residues long.

Written as DNA, the CDR3 is TGTGCCATCAGTGAGCCCTCGGGGGTCGAAGGTCGGACTGAAGCTTTCTTT. Translating gives CAISEPSGVEGRTEAFF. This sequence joins TRBV10-3 and TRBJ1-1; the D gene is possibly TRBD1 (5 bases). The CDR3 has 17 amino acids. The ends were cut back, 2 bases at V and 5 bases at J, with 21 bases in the middle. In germline, CDR1 is ENHRY, CDR2 SYGVKD.

This clonotype has at least ten counts. The chain combines TRBV12-3 or TRBV12-4 with TRBJ2-5; no reliable D call. There are 13 residues in the CDR3. V was trimmed by 7 bases and J by 2 bases, leaving 11 bases between them. The CDR3 nucleotides read TGTGCCAGCACCATCGCACATCAAGAGACCCAGTACTTC. Protein: CASTIAHQETQYF.